This TCR beta chain was found in a study of cytomegalovirus exposure and HLA in healthy donors. V was clipped by 0 bases and J by 9 bases; unmatched bases: 6. Germline V gives CDR1 SGHRS, CDR2 YFSETQ. This CDR3 spans 13 amino acids. General study results and limits: Equally common other TCR beta chains were less clonally expanded than HLA-associated ones, a later analysis found. The presence/absence work took it that sequencing depth was about the same across donors. It was around 160 TCR beta chains that were listed as cytomegalovirus-associated. The classifier, whose performance was assessed in both the original and validation cohorts, reportedly diagnosed cytomegalovirus status with high specificity and sensitivity.

Both 60 Vbeta primers and 13 Jbeta primers went into the PCR. This table comes from immunoSEQ multiplex PCR, and its TCRdb copy is limited to in-frame clones, with some not included. The sample includes 250,000 or so clones, about 90% of them seen just once. About this clone: Its antigen is currently unknown.

The sample consisted of PBMCs. This clonotype was sampled from a girl aged 2-10 years in good health and CMV-seronegative. The chain carries TRBV5-1 and TRBJ2-7; 7 bases align to TRBD2. CDR3 residues: CASSLELSGGQYF. The DNA for the CDR3 is TGCGCCAGCAGCTTGGAGTTGTCGGGGGGGCAGTACTTC.